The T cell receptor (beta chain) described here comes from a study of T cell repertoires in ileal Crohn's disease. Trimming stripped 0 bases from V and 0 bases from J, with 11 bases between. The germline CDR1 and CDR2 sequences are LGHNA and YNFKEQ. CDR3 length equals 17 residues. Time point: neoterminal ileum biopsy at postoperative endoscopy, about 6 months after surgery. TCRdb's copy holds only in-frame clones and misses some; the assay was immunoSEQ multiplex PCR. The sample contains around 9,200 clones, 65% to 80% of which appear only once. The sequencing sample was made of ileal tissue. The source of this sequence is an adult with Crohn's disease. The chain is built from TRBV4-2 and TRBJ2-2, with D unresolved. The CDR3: CASSQEARSANTGELFF. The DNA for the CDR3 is TGTGCCAGCAGCCAAGAGGCTAGGTCCGCGAACACCGGGGAGCTGTTTTTT.